Shown below are 21 T cell receptor beta chains from a single sample sequenced in a study of cytomegalovirus exposure and HLA in healthy donors. Generated by immunoSEQ multiplex PCR, the TCRdb table keeps only in-frame clones and is missing some. The sample yields 150,000 to 200,000 clones, more than 75% seen once. The source material was PBMCs. The receptor set was obtained from a man aged 18 to 35 in good health and CMV-seropositive.

A remark on this clone: This may be a read error, as it is one base from a much larger clone. The chain combines TRBV28 with TRBJ2-7, with no clear D. Germline loops: CDR1 MDHEN, CDR2 SYDVKM. Trimming cost V 5 bases and J 3 bases, with 5 bases left between them. The CDR3 has 11 amino acids. This CDR3 is CASSTYYEQYF. The CDR3 DNA follows: TGTGCCAGCAGTACTTACTACGAGCAGTACTTC.

The chain links TRBV29-1 to TRBJ1-3; perhaps TRBD1 as D (5 bases). Trimming removed 3 bases from V and 3 bases from J, with 9 bases in between. The CDR3 spans 13 residues. Germline V gene lookup returns CDR1 SQVTM and CDR2 ANQGSEA. CDR3 sequence (DNA): TGCAGCGTTGATGGGGCCCGTGGAAACACCATATATTTT. It codes for CSVDGARGNTIYF.

This chain uses TRBV9 with TRBJ2-1, with 9 bases aligning to TRBD2. The CDR3 totals 19 residues. Germline V lookup: CDR1 SGDLS, CDR2 YYNGEE. The junction had 19 bases not matched to a gene; V was cut back by 2 bases and J by 7 bases. The CDR3 bases are TGTGCCAGCAGCGTGAATCCTAGCGGGACCCAAGGGTGGTGGAATGAGCAGTTCTTC. Amino acid sequence: CASSVNPSGTQGWWNEQFF.

The chain uses TRBV25-1 and TRBJ1-2; D is unresolved. This CDR3 spans 12 amino acids. V was pared by 8 bases and J by 3 bases, with 10 bases between. Germline CDR1 reads MGHDK; CDR2 reads SYGVNS. For the CDR3, the DNA is TGTGCCAGCTCGGTAGCTGACTATGGCTACACCTTC. It codes for CASSVADYGYTF.

This clone appeared once. V is TRBV5-6 and J is TRBJ2-7, with a tentative D call TRBD2 (6 bases). Germline-derived CDR1 and CDR2 are SGHDT and YYEEEE. V lost 5 bases to trimming and J lost 6 bases, with 12 bases between them. The CDR3 is 12 amino acids. CDR3 protein: CASRGEVREQYF. The DNA for the CDR3 is TGTGCCAGCAGGGGGGAGGTCCGCGAGCAGTACTTC. Complete variable domain (other parts from reference TRBV5-6 and TRBJ2-7): DAGVTQSPTHLIKTRGQQVTLRCSPKSGHDTVSWYQQALGQGPQFIFQYYEEEERQRGNFPDRFSGHQFPNYSSELNVNALLLGDSALYLCASRGEVREQYFGPGTRLTVT.

The chain links TRBV19 to TRBJ2-1, with unresolved D. Per germline, CDR1 LNHDA and CDR2 SQIVND (reference sequence). V shed 1 base and J shed 1 base, with 8 bases lying between them. This CDR3 is 15 amino acids long. DNA of the CDR3: TGTGCCAGTAGTATAGGTTCGACTTCCTACAATGAGCAGTTCTTC. Its translation is CASSIGSTSYNEQFF.

A few counts support this clone. J is TRBJ1-5 and V is TRBV28; a possible D gene is TRBD1 (5 bases). V shed 6 bases and J shed 3 bases, with 15 bases lying between them. This CDR3 is 15 amino acids long. Per germline, CDR1 MDHEN and CDR2 SYDVKM. The CDR3 nucleotides read TGTGCCAGCAGCCCCGGACACCGACCCAATCAGCCCCAGCATTTT. Amino acids: CASSPGHRPNQPQHF.

V and J are TRBV28 and TRBJ1-1; no clear D gene. CDR1 is MDHEN and CDR2 is SYDVKM in the germline V gene. The CDR3 covers 15 residues. The germline V and J ends were trimmed by 2 bases and 1 base, with 11 bases remaining between them. CDR3 sequence reads: CASSLVLGGNTEAFF. The CDR3 DNA follows: TGTGCCAGCAGTTTAGTGCTAGGAGGGAACACTGAAGCTTTCTTT.

CDR3 protein: CASSPGVGQPQHF. CDR3 bases: TGTGCCAGCAGCCCAGGGGTTGGGCAGCCCCAGCATTTT. This rearrangement joins TRBV9 to TRBJ1-5; a possible D gene is TRBD1 (6 bases). V was clipped by 4 bases and J by 7 bases, with 12 bases between them. The CDR3 extends over 13 amino acids. Germline-derived CDR1 and CDR2 are SGDLS and YYNGEE. Full variable domain (rest looked up from reference TRBV9 and TRBJ1-5): DSGVTQTPKHLITATGQRVTLRCSPRSGDLSVYWYQQSLDQGLQFLIQYYNGEERAKGNILERFSAQQFPDLHSELNLSSLELGDSALYFCASSPGVGQPQHFGDGTRLSIL.

V and J are TRBV2 and TRBJ2-2; 8 bases agree with TRBD1. The CDR3 length is 15 residues. Trimming cost V 6 bases and J 10 bases; bases outside gene matches: 13. The germline CDR1 and CDR2 sequences are SNHLY and FYNNEI. Here the CDR3 reads CASRESDRAQKELFF. The CDR3 DNA reads TGTGCCAGCAGGGAATCGGACAGGGCCCAAAAGGAGCTGTTTTTT.

The chain has TRBV27 and TRBJ1-3; 10 nucleotides align to TRBD1. Trimming cost V 8 bases and J 2 bases; bases outside gene matches: 6. This CDR3 comprises 15 residues. Germline loops: CDR1 MNHEY, CDR2 SMNVEV (reference sequence). The DNA of the CDR3 is TGTGCCAGCGAGGTAGGACAGGGGGCTGGAAACACCATATATTTT. It translates to CASEVGQGAGNTIYF.

V usage is TRBV4-1 and J usage is TRBJ1-1; D gene unclear. Trimming stripped 1 base from V and 0 bases from J, with 12 bases between. Germline CDR1 MGHRA, CDR2 YSYEKL. CDR3 length equals 16 residues. Here the CDR3 reads CASSQGPFSMNTEAFF. CDR3 nucleotides: TGCGCCAGCAGCCAAGGGCCCTTCTCCATGAACACTGAAGCTTTCTTT.

The sample holds a few counts of this clone. The gene calls are TRBV6-4 and TRBJ2-2; D possibly corresponds to TRBD2 (5 bases). V was trimmed by 0 bases and J by 3 bases, leaving 5 bases between them. Per the germline V gene, CDR1 is MRHNA and CDR2 is SNTAGT. The CDR3 covers 14 residues. The CDR3 DNA sequence: TGTGCCAGCAGTGACTCGAGGGACACCGGGGAGCTGTTTTTT. As protein: CASSDSRDTGELFF.

The chain is built from TRBV5-1 and TRBJ2-5, with D unclear. This CDR3 has 15 residues. CDR1 is SGHRS, CDR2 YFSETQ, per germline. V dropped 2 bases and J dropped 2 bases, with 13 bases sitting between them. CDR3 sequence reads: CASSLRGFAQETQYF. The CDR3 DNA reads as TGCGCCAGCAGCTTACGCGGATTCGCTCAAGAGACCCAGTACTTC.

This chain links TRBV5-4 with TRBJ2-5; TRBD2 aligns across 8 bases. Germline V gene sequence: CDR1 SGHNT, CDR2 YYREEE (reference sequence). The CDR3 is 16 residues long. V lost 4 bases and J lost 2; bases outside the gene matches: 10. The CDR3 DNA is TGTGCCAGCAGCCCCCGGGCCGGGACTAGACAAGAGACCCAGTACTTC. It is translated as CASSPRAGTRQETQYF.

The chain links TRBV28 to TRBJ1-4; TRBD1 matches 8 bases. The CDR3 is made up of 14 amino acids. V lost 6 bases and J lost 6; bases outside the gene matches: 6. Germline-derived CDR1 and CDR2 are MDHEN and SYDVKM. The CDR3 nucleotides are TGTGCCAGCAGCCCGGACAGGGTCCATGAAAAACTGTTTTTT. Translated: CASSPDRVHEKLFF.

The chain is built from TRBV21-1 and TRBJ2-1; the listed D gene, TRBD1, was not tested against the DNA. TRBV21-1 is noted as a pseudogene. CDR3 length: 16 amino acids. CDR3 sequence reads: CASSKGRSPSYNEQFF. In DNA form, the CDR3 reads TGTGCCAGCAGTAAGGGGCGGTCACCCTCCTACAATGAGCAGTTCTTC.

The V and J genes are TRBV29-1 and TRBJ2-2, with D perhaps matching TRBD2 (6 bases). Trimming cost V 7 bases and J 1 base, with 13 bases left between them. This CDR3 has 14 amino acids. CDR1 is SQVTM, CDR2 ANQGSEA, per germline. CDR3 coding DNA: TGCAGCGCAGCCGGGACTCTGAACACCGGGGAGCTGTTTTTT. This gives the protein CSAAGTLNTGELFF.

Here the CDR3 DNA reads TGTGCCAGCAGATCCCGGGACAGGGGGCCATACGAGCAGTACTTC. Translated, it gives CASRSRDRGPYEQYF. This chain connects TRBV5-4 to TRBJ2-7, with 12 positions matching TRBD1. V lost 5 bases, J lost 4 bases, and 7 bases stayed unmatched. The CDR3 has 15 amino acids. Germline V gene data show CDR1 as SGHNT and CDR2 as YYREEE (reference sequence).

The rearrangement links TRBV28 to TRBJ1-1; 9 bases align to TRBD1. With 8 bases clipped from V and 5 bases from J, the junction kept 12 bases outside the gene matches. The CDR3 is 15 residues long. The germline V gene has CDR1 MDHEN and CDR2 SYDVKM. The CDR3 DNA reads TGTGCCAGCGATCGACAGGGGGGTGGACGGACTGAAGCTTTCTTT. Translating gives CASDRQGGGRTEAFF.

The rearrangement uses TRBV6-5 and TRBJ1-3, with no clear D. This CDR3 is 15 amino acids long. Germline V lookup: CDR1 MNHEY, CDR2 SVGAGI. Between the trimmed V and J ends, which lost 0 bases and 0 bases, there was a span of 6 bases. CDR3 in amino acids: CASSYSAISGNTIYF. In DNA form, the CDR3 reads TGTGCCAGCAGTTACTCGGCCATCTCTGGAAACACCATATATTTT.